This TCR beta chain was recovered during a study of cytomegalovirus exposure and HLA in healthy donors. A multiplex PCR was run with 60 Vbeta primers and 13 Jbeta primers. Repertoires were generated with immunoSEQ multiplex PCR, while TCRdb's copy carries only in-frame clones and drops some. The sample records about 130,000 clones, around 79% being singletons. Overall study results and limits: Association of a missense DCLRE1C variant with TCR beta V- and J-gene trimming was reported in a later analysis. CMV serostatus was the only immune exposure information that was available. A later analysis associated some 16,000 TCR beta sequences with HLA alleles at a 0.05 false discovery rate.

Germline-derived CDR1 and CDR2 are GTSNPN and SVGIG (reference sequence). The germline V and J ends were trimmed by 5 bases and 5 bases, with 13 bases remaining between them. There are 13 residues in the CDR3. Points on this clone: What it binds is unknown.

Samples came from healthy bone marrow donors. The chain employs TRBV30 and TRBJ1-5; D perhaps matches TRBD1 (5 bases). This sequence was found in a man aged 40-49 years in good health and CMV-seropositive. Sequenced material: PBMCs. The CDR3 bases are TGTGCCTGGGGTTTAGGGGCCCATCAGCCCCAGCATTTT. Amino acid sequence: CAWGLGAHQPQHF. Full variable domain (missing parts from reference TRBV30 and TRBJ1-5): SQTIHQWPATLVQPVGSPLSLECTVEGTSNPNLYWYRQAAGRGLQLLFYSVGIGQISSEVPQNLSASRPQDRQFILSSKKLLLSDSGFYLCAWGLGAHQPQHFGDGTRLSIL.